One and the same sample provided the 25 T cell receptor beta chains below, sequenced in a study of identical twins (dated by TCRdb to 2016 to 2017). The receptor library was made with 5' RACE. The sequencing machine was an Illumina HiSeq 2000. In-frame beta chains were kept once TCRdb had trimmed the public reads at Q25 with fastp and called clones with MiXCR. One record per CDR3 amino acid sequence lists the most common genes and DNA. The sample table shows hundreds of thousands of distinct CDR3 sequences, and approximately 22% are seen once. Roughly 4% of the sample is taken by the ten largest. The data also belong to a second study, concerning T cells expressing NK-cell markers.

Sequences were obtained from PBMCs. These receptors all stem from a woman aged 18-29 years in good health.

Many counts were recorded for this clonotype. The chain is built from TRBV10-3 and TRBJ2-5; unclear D gene. This CDR3 is 13 amino acids long. Germline lookup yields CDR1 ENHRY and CDR2 SYGVKD. V gave up 7 bases and J gave up 3 bases, with 12 bases separating them. This CDR3 is CAITGAQEETQYF. CDR3 nucleotide sequence: TGTGCCATCACCGGAGCCCAGGAAGAGACCCAGTACTTC.

At least ten counts were recorded for this clonotype. The CDR3 reads CAHRRTGPNNEQFF. The CDR3 DNA follows: TGTGCCCATCGTAGGACAGGGCCAAACAATGAGCAGTTCTTC. The V and J genes are TRBV10-3 and TRBJ2-1, with TRBD1 matching 8 bases. The trim removed 11 bases at V and 5 bases at J, leaving 11 bases unmatched. The germline CDR1 and CDR2 sequences are ENHRY and SYGVKD. The CDR3 is 14 amino acids.

This clonotype was counted many times. V gene TRBV9 combines with J gene TRBJ1-3; 9 bases agree with TRBD1. The length of the CDR3 is 18 residues. Germline assignment: CDR1 SGDLS and CDR2 YYNGEE. The V gene end was trimmed by 3 bases and the J gene end by 0 bases; junction bases not matched to a gene: 10. This CDR3 is CASSGASGDRASGNTIYF. For the CDR3, the DNA is TGTGCCAGCAGCGGGGCCTCTGGGGACAGGGCCTCTGGAAACACCATATATTTT.

This clonotype was observed a few times. The chain links TRBV24-1 to TRBJ2-1, with TRBD2 matching over 9 bases. Germline V lookup: CDR1 KGHDR, CDR2 SFDVKD. This CDR3 is 15 amino acids long. Trimming removed 9 bases from V and 6 bases from J; junction bases left unmatched: 11. Written as DNA, the CDR3 is TGTGCCACCGGAGGGGGAAGGCGGGAGGGCAATGAGCAGTTCTTC. It yields the protein CATGGGRREGNEQFF.

The J gene is TRBJ2-3, the V gene TRBV10-3; 14 nucleotides agree with TRBD2. The CDR3 contains 15 residues. Germline V gene data show CDR1 as ENHRY and CDR2 as SYGVKD. V shed 8 bases and J 2 bases; nucleotides not matched to a gene: 3. The CDR3 DNA reads TGTGCCATCCGGACTAGCGGGGGGATCACAGATACGCAGTATTTT. Protein sequence: CAIRTSGGITDTQYF.

This clonotype was detected only a few times. A much more abundant neighbour one base away suggests this may be a read error. The chain links TRBV7-9 to TRBJ1-1, with 7 positions matching TRBD1. V shed 1 base and J 6 bases; nucleotides not matched to a gene: 2. Germline CDR1 and CDR2: SEHNR and FQNEAQ (reference sequence). This CDR3 spans 13 amino acids. CDR3 sequence reads: CASSLEGGAEAFF. The CDR3 nucleotides read TGTGCCAGCAGCTTAGAAGGGGGCGCTGAAGCTTTCTTT.

This chain links TRBV20-1 with TRBJ2-2, with TRBD2 matching over 14 bases. V gave up 5 bases and J gave up 7 bases; unmatched junction bases: 12. This CDR3 has 17 amino acids. CDR1 and CDR2 (germline): DFQATT, SNEGSKA (reference sequence). The CDR3 DNA reads as TGCAGTGCTTCCGGACTAGCGGGAGGTCCTTTGGACGGGGAGCTGTTTTTT. Translated, it gives CSASGLAGGPLDGELFF.

This chain joins TRBV12-3 or TRBV12-4 and TRBJ2-2, with TRBD2 matching 7 bases. V lost 6 bases to trimming and J lost 3 bases; unmatched junction nucleotides: 10. The length of the CDR3 is 16 residues. In DNA form, the CDR3 reads TGTGCCAGCAGCCAGACAAAAGCGGGGCACACCGGGGAGCTGTTTTTT. Encoded protein: CASSQTKAGHTGELFF.

This clonotype was seen at least ten times. The chain couples TRBV6-2 or TRBV6-3 to TRBJ2-7, with a tentative D call TRBD2 (6 bases). CDR3 length: 16 residues. Germline V gene lookup returns CDR1 MNHEY and CDR2 SVGEGT. Between the trimmed V and J ends, which lost 2 bases and 0 bases, there was a span of 14 bases. The CDR3 sequence: CASSYHLSGSSYEQYF. The DNA of the CDR3 is TGTGCCAGCAGTTACCACCTTAGCGGCAGCTCCTACGAGCAGTACTTC.

This clonotype was recorded only once. Just one base apart from a much larger clone, this may be a read error. This rearrangement joins TRBV12-3 or TRBV12-4 to TRBJ2-6; possibly TRBD1 for D (6 bases). This CDR3 contains 17 residues. CDR3 in amino acids: CASSLVLRGSGANILTF. The CDR3 DNA is TGTGCCAGCAGTTTAGTACTCAGGGGATCTGGGGCCAACATCCTGACTTTC.

The V and J genes are TRBV27 and TRBJ2-2, with D perhaps given as TRBD1 or TRBD2 (5 bases each). The germline V and J ends were trimmed by 6 bases and 5 bases, with 13 bases remaining between them. Germline assignment: CDR1 MNHEY and CDR2 SMNVEV (reference sequence). The CDR3 runs 14 residues. CDR3 bases: TGTGCCAGCAGCCCGATGGGACGGACCGGGGAGCTGTTTTTT. Protein: CASSPMGRTGELFF.

This clonotype occurred a few times. The chain recombines TRBV10-3 with TRBJ2-1; 8 bases line up with TRBD2. With 4 bases clipped from V and 6 bases from J, the junction kept 8 bases outside the gene matches. This CDR3 spans 15 amino acids. Germline CDR1 ENHRY, CDR2 SYGVKD. The CDR3 spells CAISGSGMKGNEQFF. CDR3 nucleotides: TGTGCCATCAGTGGTAGCGGGATGAAGGGCAATGAGCAGTTCTTC.

This clonotype has a handful of counts. The V and J genes are TRBV7-2 and TRBJ2-1, with D hard to call. CDR1 and CDR2 (germline): SGHTA, FQGNSA. The CDR3 covers 14 residues. Trimming removed 5 bases from V and 4 bases from J, with 12 bases in between. CDR3 sequence reads: CASSVMIGYNEQFF. The CDR3 DNA reads TGTGCCAGCAGCGTAATGATCGGGTACAATGAGCAGTTCTTC.

This clonotype was seen a handful of times. The rearrangement links TRBV6-1 to TRBJ2-1; 9 nucleotides line up with TRBD2. From germline, CDR1 is MNHNS and CDR2 SASEGT. The ends lost 7 bases at V and 2 bases at J; junction bases unmatched: 3. The CDR3 extends over 14 amino acids. CDR3 bases: TGTGCCAGCAATGAGCGGGGGGCCTACAATGAGCAGTTCTTC. Amino acids: CASNERGAYNEQFF.

This clonotype was counted a few times. The chain couples TRBV29-1 to TRBJ2-7; 7 bases agree with TRBD2. The CDR3 runs to 12 residues. From germline, CDR1 is SQVTM and CDR2 ANQGSEA. V lost 3 bases and J lost 5; bases outside the gene matches: 4. The CDR3 loop reads CSVDGGINEQYF. CDR3 in DNA: TGCAGCGTTGACGGGGGGATCAACGAGCAGTACTTC.

There are a few counts of this clonotype. The CDR3 DNA sequence: TGTGCCAGCGGAAAATCCGGGAGCACAGATACGCAGTATTTT. It encodes CASGKSGSTDTQYF. The chain has TRBV12-3 or TRBV12-4 and TRBJ2-3; D remains ambiguous. This CDR3 region has 14 residues. Trimming left V 8 bases short and J 0 bases short, with 12 bases between.

The chain is built from TRBV7-3 and TRBJ2-3; D possibly corresponds to TRBD2 (6 bases). Per germline, CDR1 SGHTA and CDR2 FQGTGA. The CDR3 covers 15 residues. V lost 0 bases to trimming and J lost 6 bases, with 13 bases between them. CDR3 coding DNA: TGTGCCAGCAGCTTAACGGTGGGGGGTCAGGATACGCAGTATTTT. This translates into CASSLTVGGQDTQYF. The full variable domain, in which reference TRBV7-3 and TRBJ2-3 provide the parts outside the CDR3, is GAGVSQTPSNKVTEKGKYVELRCDPISGHTALYWYRQSLGQGPEFLIYFQGTGAADDSGLPNDRFFAVRPEGSVSTLKIQRTERGDSAVYLCASSLTVGGQDTQYFGPGTRLTVL.

This clonotype turned up a few times. The chain joins TRBV2 to TRBJ2-3, with 14 bases aligning to TRBD2. V lost 4 bases, J lost 5 bases, and 5 bases stayed unmatched. The germline CDR1 and CDR2 sequences are SNHLY and FYNNEI. CDR3 size: 16 residues. CDR3: CASSGTSGGLRDTQYF. The DNA of the CDR3 is TGTGCCAGCAGTGGGACTAGCGGGGGGTTGAGAGATACGCAGTATTTT.

This clonotype was counted a few times. CDR3 loop: CSGPTPGLAGHNEQFF. Here the CDR3 DNA reads TGCAGCGGCCCTACCCCGGGACTAGCGGGACACAATGAGCAGTTCTTC. The genes are TRBV29-1 and TRBJ2-1, with 13 bases lining up with TRBD2. From germline, CDR1 is SQVTM and CDR2 ANQGSEA. V shed 7 bases, J shed 5 bases, and the junction held 11 bases outside the gene matches. There are 16 residues in the CDR3.

This clonotype was seen a few times. The chain is built from TRBV27 and TRBJ1-4; a weak D match, TRBD1 (5 bases). The V gene's germline CDR1 is MNHEY and CDR2 SMNVEV (reference sequence). V lost 4 bases and J 5 bases, leaving 8 bases between the germline ends. CDR3 size: 13 residues. CDR3 nucleotides: TGTGCCAGCAGTTGGGGCGTCAATGAAAAACTGTTTTTT. This translates into CASSWGVNEKLFF.

This clonotype was seen a few times. V is TRBV6-5 and J is TRBJ2-1; maybe TRBD1 (5 bases). V was clipped by 2 bases and J by 7 bases, with 12 bases between them. Germline CDR1 reads MNHEY; CDR2 reads SVGAGI. CDR3 length: 14 residues. The CDR3 DNA reads as TGTGCCAGCAGTTACCGCCAGGGCAAGAATGAGCAGTTCTTC. Translating gives CASSYRQGKNEQFF.

This clonotype appeared a few times. J is TRBJ2-1 and V is TRBV5-1; 11 bases match TRBD2. J was trimmed by 5 bases and V by 2 bases; bases with no gene match: 6. Looked up from germline, CDR1 is SGHRS and CDR2 is YFSETQ. The CDR3 consists of 16 residues. CDR3 residues: CASSLGSGGANNEQFF. The CDR3 DNA follows: TGCGCCAGCAGCTTAGGTAGCGGGGGGGCCAACAATGAGCAGTTCTTC.

The genes are TRBV23-1 and TRBJ2-1; TRBD2 matches at 7 bases. TRBV23-1 carries the ORF label, with uncertain function. Trimming at V came to 4 bases and at J to 6 bases, leaving 15 bases not matched to a gene. The CDR3 totals 17 residues. The CDR3 DNA follows: TGCGCCAGCAGTCCCTCCCAGCGGGACCTCGTTGGCAATGAGCAGTTCTTC. Translation gives CASSPSQRDLVGNEQFF.

The sample holds many counts of this clonotype. The chain links TRBV9 to TRBJ2-1; D might be TRBD1 (6 bases). This CDR3 spans 15 amino acids. The germline CDR1 and CDR2 sequences are SGDLS and YYNGEE. The V gene lost 0 bases and the J gene lost 8 bases, with 15 bases spanning the gap. The CDR3 here is CASSVGQGSVDEQFF. The CDR3 DNA sequence: TGTGCCAGCAGCGTAGGTCAGGGGAGTGTAGATGAGCAGTTCTTC.

This chain joins TRBV6-2 or TRBV6-3 and TRBJ2-7; TRBD2 matches at 9 bases. Germline V gene data show CDR1 as MNHEY and CDR2 as SVGEGT. There are 15 residues in the CDR3. The V gene end was trimmed by 6 bases and the J gene end by 4 bases; junction bases not matched to a gene: 10. The CDR3 nucleotides are TGTGCCAGCAGCTCTACTGGACTAGCGACTTACGAGCAGTACTTC. Protein sequence: CASSSTGLATYEQYF.